The entry that follows covers one T cell receptor (beta chain) sequence. This sample was included in a study of blood T cell repertoires in COVID-19. Overall study: COVID-19 samples, acute and convalescent, were from the United States, Italy and Spain.

With V trimmed by 5 bases and J by 7 bases, 8 bases remained unmatched. CDR3 length: 14 residues. Germline V gene sequence: CDR1 MNHEY, CDR2 SMNVEV (reference sequence). Authors' processing steps: Reference gene primer amplification yielded estimated nucleated cell counts. Sequencing was performed with immunoSEQ multiplex PCR; in TCRdb, only in-frame clones are kept and a portion is missing. The V and J calls and the clone size are those of that table, but D and trimming were determined from the DNA. The data hold about 310,000 clones, with approximately 88% observed a single time. Two negative PCRs, clearance, or symptom resolution were required of recovered Cohort 3 donors.

Sequenced input: PBMCs or T cells enriched from blood (not recorded which). The genes are TRBV27 and TRBJ1-2; TRBD1 agrees at 9 bases. The receptor comes from a woman aged 18-30 years who had recovered from COVID-19. The CDR3 spells CASSTGTGWSGYTF. As DNA, the CDR3 is TGTGCCAGCAGTACCGGGACAGGGTGGAGTGGCTACACCTTC.